This TCR beta chain was found in a study of T cell repertoires in cytomegalovirus infection. V gave up 2 bases and J gave up 11 bases, with 9 bases separating them. Per the germline V gene, CDR1 is SGHNT and CDR2 is YENEEA. The CDR3 extends over 12 amino acids. TCRdb itself ran the reads through MiXCR, one entry per CDR3 protein. The data contain hundreds of thousands of distinct CDR3 sequences, 20% to 25% of them singletons. This clonotype was counted only a few times. The genes are TRBV11-3 and TRBJ2-2, with D tentatively TRBD2 (6 bases). Sequenced: CD8+ T cells from PBMCs. The TCR originated in a human donor in good health (CMV status not recorded). Some clones in this sample may be carry-over from other donors' samples. CDR3 sequence reads: CASSLLEGELFF. CDR3 sequence (DNA): TGTGCCAGCAGCTTATTGGAGGGAGAGCTGTTTTTT.